These 21 T cell receptor beta chains came from one sample sequenced in a study of identical twins. Via MiXCR, TCRdb re-called the 5' RACE reads, giving one row per CDR3 protein. In the table there are about 530,000 distinct CDR3 sequences, more than 20% of which are singletons. The sample was also linked to a second study, of yellow fever vaccine responses in identical twins.

Sample: CD4+ T cells sorted from blood. Receptors were obtained from a woman under 30 in good health.

The rearrangement uses TRBV12-3 or TRBV12-4 and TRBJ2-7; unclear D gene. The V end lost 8 bases, the J end lost 0 bases, and 8 bases lay between the germline ends. CDR3 length: 12 residues. The CDR3 protein is CASGSRSYEQYF. For the CDR3, the DNA is TGTGCCAGCGGGTCCCGCTCCTACGAGCAGTACTTC.

The chain links TRBV9 to TRBJ1-4, with TRBD1 identical over 8 bases. This CDR3 contains 15 residues. The junction had 9 bases not matched to a gene; V was cut back by 4 bases and J by 7 bases. Germline CDR1 reads SGDLS; CDR2 reads YYNGEE. The CDR3 loop reads CASSLRGQGGEKLFF. CDR3 DNA sequence: TGTGCCAGCAGCCTGAGAGGACAGGGCGGTGAAAAACTGTTTTTT.

This clonotype was observed a few times. The V call is TRBV28, the J call TRBJ2-1, with 9 bases aligning to TRBD2. V was clipped by 6 bases and J by 1 base; unmatched bases: 7. Germline CDR1 and CDR2: MDHEN and SYDVKM. There are 16 residues in the CDR3. The CDR3 sequence is CASRRMTSGSYNEQFF. The CDR3 nucleotides are TGTGCCAGCAGACGTATGACTAGCGGATCCTACAATGAGCAGTTCTTC.

This clonotype has more than one count but fewer than ten. The rearrangement links TRBV5-6 to TRBJ2-4; D tentatively fits TRBD1 or TRBD2 (5 bases each). This CDR3 region has 15 residues. In germline, CDR1 is SGHDT, CDR2 YYEEEE. The V end was cut by 5 bases, the J end by 0 bases, with 12 bases between. The CDR3, as DNA: TGTGCCAGCAGATCGGGACCAAAAGCCAAAAACATTCAGTACTTC. This encodes CASRSGPKAKNIQYF.

The chain recombines TRBV2 with TRBJ2-4, with D perhaps matching TRBD1 or TRBD2 (5 bases each). Trimming removed 5 bases at V and 5 bases at J, with 13 bases between. Germline CDR1 reads SNHLY; CDR2 reads FYNNEI. CDR3 size: 14 residues. CDR3 in amino acids: CASSTGPLQNIQYF. In DNA, the CDR3 is TGTGCCAGCAGTACGGGACCGCTCCAAAACATTCAGTACTTC. Full variable domain (outside the CDR3, taken from reference TRBV2 and TRBJ2-4): EPEVTQTPSHQVTQMGQEVILRCVPISNHLYFYWYRQILGQKVEFLVSFYNNEISEKSEIFDDQFSVERPDGSNFTLKIRSTKLEDSAMYFCASSTGPLQNIQYFGAGTRLSVL.

The J gene is TRBJ1-2, the V gene TRBV20-1; D is unresolved. The germline CDR1 and CDR2 sequences are DFQATT and SNEGSKA (reference sequence). CDR3 length equals 13 residues. V was cut by 3 bases and J by 0 bases, with 8 bases left in between. CDR3 DNA: TGCAGTGCTAGGGAGGGCCCTAACTATGGCTACACCTTC. Translation gives CSAREGPNYGYTF.

This clonotype has more than one count but fewer than ten. V is TRBV12-3 or TRBV12-4 and J is TRBJ2-1; 9 bases map to TRBD2. This CDR3 contains 15 residues. V dropped 1 base and J dropped 6; count of bases not matched to a gene: 4. CDR3 loop: CASSLVPAGGNEQFF. The CDR3 DNA reads TGTGCCAGCAGTTTAGTACCAGCGGGAGGCAATGAGCAGTTCTTC.

This chain links TRBV4-2 with TRBJ1-2, with D unclear. V was trimmed by 0 bases and J by 8 bases, leaving 19 bases between them. The CDR3 length is 16 residues. The germline V gene encodes CDR1 LGHNA and CDR2 YNFKEQ. The CDR3 here is CASSQDLATRPVGYTF. For the CDR3, the DNA is TGTGCCAGCAGCCAAGATTTGGCAACCCGACCGGTGGGCTACACCTTC.

There are a few counts of this clonotype. The rearrangement joins TRBV12-3 or TRBV12-4 to TRBJ2-5; D ambiguous. V was trimmed by 3 bases and J by 4 bases, leaving 9 bases between them. The CDR3 length is 13 residues. The CDR3 DNA reads as TGTGCCAGCAGTTTTGGTGGCTCAGAGACCCAGTACTTC. Translated, it gives CASSFGGSETQYF.

In its sample, this clonotype was seen a few times. This chain connects TRBV29-1 to TRBJ2-5; D gene uncertain. Between the trimmed V and J ends, which lost 6 bases and 0 bases, there was a span of 11 bases. In germline, CDR1 is SQVTM, CDR2 ANQGSEA. The CDR3 is made up of 13 amino acids. CDR3 nucleotide sequence: TGCAGCGTCGCACCAAGAAACCAAGAGACCCAGTACTTC. Its protein is CSVAPRNQETQYF.

The genes are TRBV6-5 and TRBJ2-5, with a weak D call TRBD2 (5 bases). The V gene lost 0 bases and the J gene lost 7 bases, with 9 bases spanning the gap. Germline lookup yields CDR1 MNHEY and CDR2 SVGAGI. The CDR3 length is 13 residues. The CDR3 sequence is CASSYSGLATQYF. The CDR3, as DNA: TGTGCCAGCAGTTACTCTGGCCTAGCGACCCAGTACTTC.

The sample holds a few counts of this clonotype. This sequence joins TRBV10-3 and TRBJ2-3, with 12 bases lining up with TRBD2. Germline assignment: CDR1 ENHRY and CDR2 SYGVKD. Trimming removed 5 bases from V and 5 bases from J; junction bases left unmatched: 5. CDR3 length equals 15 residues. The CDR3 nucleotides read TGTGCCATCAGTAAACTAGCGGGAGGAGTAGATACGCAGTATTTT. Its translation: CAISKLAGGVDTQYF.

This chain links TRBV4-1 with TRBJ1-4; 10 nucleotides match TRBD1. V trimming: 0 bases; J trimming: 6 bases; junction bases outside the gene matches: 4. This CDR3 contains 16 residues. Germline V gene lookup returns CDR1 MGHRA and CDR2 YSYEKL. This CDR3 reads CASSQDGDRGYEKLFF. CDR3 nucleotide sequence: TGCGCCAGCAGCCAAGACGGGGACAGGGGATATGAAAAACTGTTTTTT.

A word on this clonotype: The junction differs from germline at one of its ends, possibly a read error. The rearrangement links TRBV20-1 to TRBJ2-5, with TRBD2 matching 7 bases. Germline V lookup: CDR1 DFQATT, CDR2 SNEGSKA (reference sequence). The CDR3 runs 15 residues. The CDR3 DNA reads as TGCAGTGCCAAGGAGGCGGGAGAGGTCCAAAAGACCCAGTACTTC. Protein product: CSAKEAGEVQKTQYF.

The chain carries TRBV2 and TRBJ2-7; D assignment may be TRBD1 or TRBD2 (6 bases each). The germline CDR1 and CDR2 sequences are SNHLY and FYNNEI. The CDR3 is 12 amino acids. Trimming left V 5 bases short and J 9 bases short, with 14 bases between. CDR3 sequence: CASSLQEGVQYF. CDR3 bases: TGTGCCAGCAGTCTTCAGGAGGGGGTGCAGTACTTC.

J is TRBJ2-7 and V is TRBV5-1, with 9 bases matching TRBD2. The germline V gene encodes CDR1 SGHRS and CDR2 YFSETQ. Unmatched junction bases numbered 10, after V lost 5 bases and J lost 4 bases. The CDR3 sequence is 15 residues long. The CDR3 region is CASRNPGLASYEQYF. CDR3 coding DNA: TGCGCCAGCAGAAATCCGGGACTAGCTTCGTACGAGCAGTACTTC.

In this sample, this clonotype turned up a few times. CDR3 DNA: TGTGCCAGCAGTGGTCCAGGGTATTACGAGCAGTACTTC. Translated: CASSGPGYYEQYF. V and J are TRBV25-1 and TRBJ2-7; D may be TRBD1 (5 bases). The CDR3 consists of 13 residues. CDR1 is MGHDK and CDR2 is SYGVNS in the germline V gene. Trimming took off 4 bases at V and 4 bases at J, with 11 bases between the two ends.

The CDR3 bases are TGTGCCACCAGCAGAGATGTCGGTGGCACTGAAGCTTTCTTT. It translates to CATSRDVGGTEAFF. The chain employs TRBV15 and TRBJ1-1; D remains unclear. Deletions cut 0 bases from V and 4 bases from J, with 9 bases between. In germline, CDR1 is LNHNV, CDR2 YYDKDF (reference sequence). This CDR3 has 14 residues.

This chain joins TRBV28 and TRBJ2-3; 10 bases align to TRBD2. CDR1 and CDR2 (germline): MDHEN, SYDVKM. Trimming took 3 bases from V and 2 from J; bases not matched to a gene: 17. The CDR3 totals 20 residues. The CDR3 region is CASSFFASGGAGALTDTQYF. As DNA, the CDR3 is TGTGCCAGCAGTTTCTTCGCTAGCGGGGGAGCCGGAGCTCTCACAGATACGCAGTATTTT. The whole variable domain, filled in from reference TRBV28 and TRBJ2-3, reads DVKVTQSSRYLVKRTGEKVFLECVQDMDHENMFWYRQDPGLGLRLIYFSYDVKMKEKGDIPEGYSVSREKKERFSLILESASTNQTSMYLCASSFFASGGAGALTDTQYFGPGTRLTVL.

The V gene is TRBV7-9, the J gene TRBJ2-7; a weak D match, TRBD1 (6 bases). The CDR3 covers 13 residues. Germline V gene data show CDR1 as SEHNR and CDR2 as FQNEAQ (reference sequence). V was pared by 8 bases and J by 2 bases, with 13 bases between. CDR3 in DNA: TGTGCCAGCGGACCGGACAGAACCTACGAGCAGTACTTC. Translated: CASGPDRTYEQYF.

V gene TRBV29-1 combines with J gene TRBJ2-3, with 7 bases lining up with TRBD1. CDR1 and CDR2 from the germline V gene are SQVTM and ANQGSEA. The CDR3 sequence is 14 residues long. The V and J ends lost 4 bases and 2 bases, in that order; junction bases with no gene match: 6. CDR3: CSVVDRRNTDTQYF. The CDR3 coding sequence is TGCAGCGTTGTGGACAGGAGAAACACAGATACGCAGTATTTT.